The source of this T cell receptor (beta chain) is a study of spatial heterogeneity in lung cancer. About the research overall: In raw reads, more than 9.5 appearances on average were recorded for each unique TCR and UMI combination. Broader study findings: Resection saw ubiquitous expanded tumor TCRs appear in blood more than follow-up did.

There are many counts of this clonotype. The antigen remains undetermined. Unique molecular identifiers, one per molecule, were present on every TCR cDNA molecule. TCRdb itself ran the 5' RACE reads through MiXCR, one entry per CDR3 protein. The sample carries some 10,000 distinct CDR3 sequences, 8.5% to 9.5% recorded once. Germline V gene data show CDR1 as DFQATT and CDR2 as SNEGSKA (reference sequence). The CDR3 loop spans 14 amino acids. The V gene end was trimmed by 6 bases and the J gene end by 5 bases; junction bases not matched to a gene: 10. As to time point: sample taken at primary tumor resection. Unsorted whole RNA samples from tumor, nontumor lung or frozen PBMC were sequenced. The donors were 72 patients with non-small cell lung cancer that was early-stage and untreated.

The genes are TRBV20-1 and TRBJ2-5, with 9 bases aligning to TRBD1. This TCR derives from a male donor with early-stage non-small cell lung cancer. This specimen was PBMCs, taken at surgery. The CDR3 DNA sequence: TGCAGTGCGCCCACAGGGGGCGGCGGGGAGACCCAGTACTTC. Its protein is CSAPTGGGGETQYF.